The 20 T cell receptor beta chains listed next were all sequenced from one sample in a study of metastatic and nonmetastatic thyroid tumors. Patients were all untreated before their thyroid surgery. TCRdb re-called the PCR reads via MiXCR. The sample has tens of thousands of clones; 15% to 20% are singletons. Sequencing was carried out using blood. The receptors derive from a male donor with papillary thyroid cancer or a benign thyroid nodule (not recorded which). Some clones in this sample may be carry-over from other donors' samples.

This clone was observed at least ten times. The rearrangement uses TRBV20-1 and TRBJ1-3; no definite D call. V was pared by 4 bases and J by 8 bases, with 9 bases between. Germline CDR1 DFQATT, CDR2 SNEGSKA (reference sequence). This CDR3 has 11 residues. The CDR3 reads CSAISWDTIYF. CDR3 in DNA: TGCAGTGCTATCAGCTGGGACACCATATATTTT.

This clone was counted only a few times. A much larger clone differs by one base, so this may be a read error. This CDR3 is CASRPTDEQFF. Written as DNA, the CDR3 is TGCGCCAGCAGACCTACAGATGAGCAGTTCTTC. The rearrangement joins TRBV4-1 to TRBJ2-1; D not certain. The CDR3 has 11 amino acids. CDR1 is MGHRA, CDR2 YSYEKL, per germline. Trimming pared 6 bases from V and 8 bases from J, leaving 8 bases between.

This clone was observed many times. The chain carries TRBV7-8 and TRBJ2-1, with 7 bases lining up with TRBD2. Germline V gene data show CDR1 as SGHVS and CDR2 as FQNEAQ. There are 15 residues in the CDR3. J was trimmed by 0 bases and V by 2 bases; bases with no gene match: 1. The CDR3 here is CASSLLAVSYNEQFF. The CDR3 DNA reads as TGTGCCAGCAGCTTACTAGCGGTCTCCTACAATGAGCAGTTCTTC. The full variable domain, its missing parts supplied by reference TRBV7-8 and TRBJ2-1, is GAGVSQSPRYKVAKRGQDVALRCDPISGHVSLFWYQQALGQGPEFLTYFQNEAQLDKSGLPSDRFFAERPEGSVSTLKIQRTQQEDSAVYLCASSLLAVSYNEQFFGPGTRLTVL.

This clone has just a few counts. A single base separates this from a much larger clone, so it may be a read error. The V gene is TRBV7-8, the J gene TRBJ2-3; D call uncertain. The germline V gene has CDR1 SGHVS and CDR2 FQNEAQ. Trimming shortened V by 5 bases and J by 4 bases, and 10 bases separated the two germline ends. There are 13 residues in the CDR3. Written as DNA, the CDR3 is TGTGCCAGCAGCCCCCCCCGGTCAGATACGCAGTATTTT. Its protein is CASSPPRSDTQYF.

A remark on this clone: A much bigger clone sits one base away, suggesting this may be a read error. The chain combines TRBV20-1 with TRBJ2-7; tentative D call: TRBD2 (6 bases). Germline V gives CDR1 DFQATT, CDR2 SNEGSKA (reference sequence). The germline V and J ends were trimmed by 5 bases and 5 bases, with 16 bases remaining between them. There are 13 residues in the CDR3. The CDR3 DNA sequence: TGCAGTGCTCCACGGACTGGCGGGGACGAGCAGTACTTC. Translation: CSAPRTGGDEQYF.

The sample holds many counts of this clone. This chain connects TRBV20-1 to TRBJ2-5, with D perhaps matching TRBD2 (5 bases). V was clipped by 3 bases and J by 2 bases, with 7 bases between them. Germline V gene lookup returns CDR1 DFQATT and CDR2 SNEGSKA (reference sequence). The length of the CDR3 is 12 residues. The CDR3 protein is CSASGVQETQYF. The CDR3 bases are TGCAGTGCTAGCGGGGTTCAAGAGACCCAGTACTTC.

This clone was counted ten times or more. This chain connects TRBV6-2 or TRBV6-3 to TRBJ1-5, with D unclear. Germline loops: CDR1 MNHEY, CDR2 SVGEGT. Trimming stripped 5 bases from V and 9 bases from J, with 20 bases between. This CDR3 is 15 amino acids long. CDR3 sequence: CASSQFPSSTWPQHF. DNA for the CDR3: TGTGCCAGCAGTCAATTTCCATCGAGTACTTGGCCCCAGCATTTT.

This clone was recorded many times. The rearrangement joins TRBV28 to TRBJ2-5; D unresolved. CDR1 and CDR2 from the germline V gene are MDHEN and SYDVKM. Trimming removed 7 bases at V and 5 bases at J, with 14 bases between. The CDR3 has 13 amino acids. CDR3 DNA: TGTGCCAGCACCGGAAGTAGTTGGGAGACCCAGTACTTC. Its protein product is CASTGSSWETQYF.

As for this clone: This may stem from a read error, because a much larger clone lies one nucleotide away. Other DNA sequences in this sample translate to the same CDR3. The CDR3 region has the DNA TGTGCCGGAAGTGTCTTACAGGGAGACTCCTACAATGAGCAGTTCTTC. Protein sequence: CAGSVLQGDSYNEQFF. The V gene is TRBV2, the J gene TRBJ2-1; tentative D call: TRBD1 (6 bases). The germline V gene has CDR1 SNHLY and CDR2 FYNNEI. Trimming pared 11 bases from V and 0 bases from J, leaving 20 bases between. The CDR3 extends over 16 amino acids.

This clone appeared many times. The gene calls are TRBV12-3 or TRBV12-4 and TRBJ2-1; D remains ambiguous. V was pared by 6 bases and J by 0 bases, with 9 bases between. The CDR3 length is 14 residues. This CDR3 is CASRAPGSYNEQFF. CDR3 nucleotides: TGTGCCAGCAGGGCCCCAGGCTCCTACAATGAGCAGTTCTTC.

There are many counts of this clone. The chain has TRBV18 and TRBJ2-7; 7 positions match TRBD1. This CDR3 region has 15 residues. The junction had 10 bases not matched to a gene; V was cut back by 2 bases and J by 6 bases. Looked up from germline, CDR1 is KGHSH and CDR2 is LQKENI. Here the CDR3 reads CASSPILQGPSEQYF. The CDR3 DNA sequence: TGTGCCAGCTCACCAATCCTACAGGGGCCCTCCGAGCAGTACTTC.

V is TRBV11-2 and J is TRBJ1-2; 7 positions match TRBD1. The length of the CDR3 is 17 residues. V was clipped by 2 bases and J by 6 bases; unmatched bases: 15. Germline values: CDR1 SGHAT, CDR2 FQNNGV. The CDR3 reads CASSLLGTWQGEDGYTF. CDR3 bases: TGTGCCAGCAGCTTATTGGGAACCTGGCAGGGGGAGGATGGCTACACCTTC.

By frequency in the sample, this clone is medium-sized. The same CDR3 arises from other DNA sequences in this sample as well. The genes are TRBV12-3 or TRBV12-4 and TRBJ2-6, with 11 bases that match TRBD2. This CDR3 is 17 amino acids long. V shed 8 bases and J 0 bases; nucleotides not matched to a gene: 6. The CDR3 loop is CASGGLAVSSGANVLTF. The CDR3 nucleotides read TGTGCCAGCGGGGGACTAGCGGTGAGCTCTGGGGCCAACGTCCTGACTTTC.

This clone occurred many times. This chain connects TRBV6-4 to TRBJ1-4, with TRBD1 as a possible D gene (5 bases). Per germline, CDR1 MRHNA and CDR2 SNTAGT. The V end was cut by 0 bases, the J end by 7 bases, with 12 bases between. CDR3 length equals 15 residues. DNA of the CDR3: TGTGCCAGCAGTGACTCGGCAGCCGGGGGTGAAAAACTGTTTTTT. As protein: CASSDSAAGGEKLFF.

A word on this clone: It may be a read error: a sequence one base away is much more abundant. The J gene is TRBJ1-1, the V gene TRBV3-1, with D perhaps matching TRBD1 (6 bases). Germline CDR1 LGHDT, CDR2 YNNKEL (reference sequence). The CDR3 covers 13 residues. CDR3 in amino acids: CAGSQVIQGKAFF. The CDR3, as DNA: TGTGCCGGCAGCCAGGTGATACAGGGAAAAGCTTTCTTT.

This clone was seen at least ten times. The rearrangement uses TRBV28 and TRBJ1-2; TRBD1 aligns across 10 bases. J lost 4 bases, V lost 2 bases, and 4 bases had no gene match. This CDR3 has 15 amino acids. CDR1 and CDR2 (germline): MDHEN, SYDVKM. CDR3 amino acids: CASSLLRTGGYGYTF. CDR3 bases: TGTGCCAGCAGTTTACTCAGGACAGGGGGCTATGGCTACACCTTC.

This clone was observed at least ten times. The V and J genes are TRBV20-1 and TRBJ2-2; D gene uncertain. Per the germline V gene, CDR1 is DFQATT and CDR2 is SNEGSKA (reference sequence). V was pared by 6 bases and J by 4 bases, with 15 bases between. This CDR3 is 14 amino acids long. This CDR3 reads CSARDLRPTGELFF. CDR3 DNA: TGCAGTGCCCGTGACTTAAGGCCCACCGGGGAGCTGTTTTTT.

Notes on this clone: A junction end diverges from the germline sequence, so it may reflect a read error. The chain employs TRBV10-2 and TRBJ1-2, with 9 nucleotides matching TRBD1. Per germline, CDR1 WSHSY and CDR2 SAAADI. The CDR3 has 14 amino acids. CDR3 amino acids: CAGNPKTGGYGYTF. The CDR3 nucleotides read TGTGCCGGCAATCCCAAGACAGGGGGCTATGGCTACACCTTC.

On this clone itself: One base away lies a much larger clone, so this may be a sequencing read error. This sequence joins TRBV24-1 and TRBJ2-3; 7 positions agree with TRBD2. The CDR3 spans 17 residues. With 4 bases clipped from V and 2 bases from J, the junction kept 11 bases outside the gene matches. Germline V gene lookup returns CDR1 KGHDR and CDR2 SFDVKD. The CDR3 coding sequence is TGTGCCACCAGTGAGGGTCTAGCGGCACTTTTCACAGATACGCAGTATTTT. Protein sequence: CATSEGLAALFTDTQYF.

The table lists this clone with many counts. J is TRBJ2-7 and V is TRBV5-8; 9 nucleotides align to TRBD1. CDR3 length equals 15 residues. Trimming took 0 bases from V and 10 from J; bases not matched to a gene: 11. Germline values: CDR1 SGHTS, CDR2 YDEGEE. CDR3 nucleotides: TGTGCCAGCAGCTTGGGGACAGGGGTCGGTGTGGATCAGTACTTC. Amino acid sequence: CASSLGTGVGVDQYF.